Shown below are 20 T cell receptor beta chains from a single sample sequenced in a study of shared clonotypes between healthy human individuals. Measured with immunoSEQ multiplex PCR; TCRdb has only the in-frame clones, and not every one. The table has around 2,000,000 clones, 85% to 95% seen once; the top ten hold roughly 0.13%. Sequencing was done on a sample of naive CD4+ T cells sorted from blood. Subset meaning: CD45RA+ positively selected. The receptor set was obtained from a man between 18 and 35 years old in good health.

DNA for the CDR3: TGTGCCAGCAGCGGCTATCCAGGGGGCGAGGAGCAGTACTTC. Protein: CASSGYPGGEEQYF. The J gene is TRBJ2-7, the V gene TRBV21-1; the table's TRBD1 call for D was not verified on the DNA. TRBV21-1 is assigned pseudogene status. This CDR3 comprises 14 residues.

On this clone itself: This could be a read error, since a much larger clone is one nucleotide away. This CDR3 is also generated by other DNA sequences in the sample. The chain joins TRBV6-5 to TRBJ1-1; perhaps TRBD1 as D (5 bases). Germline assignment: CDR1 MNHEY and CDR2 SVGAGI. V gave up 6 bases and J gave up 1 base, with 9 bases separating them. This CDR3 is built from 13 residues. The CDR3 bases are TGTGCCAGCAGCCGCACAGGGAACACTGAAGCTTTCTTT. It yields the protein CASSRTGNTEAFF.

This chain joins TRBV2 and TRBJ1-2, with 7 bases aligning to TRBD1. The CDR3 runs to 14 residues. Germline CDR1 SNHLY, CDR2 FYNNEI. Losses at the gene ends were 4 bases for V and 3 bases for J; bases not matched to a gene: 5. The CDR3 nucleotides read TGTGCCAGCAGTGGAGGGGGCAGCTACTATGGCTACACCTTC. It specifies CASSGGGSYYGYTF.

J is TRBJ1-6 and V is TRBV11-2; D unresolved. V shed 3 bases and J shed 7 bases, with 13 bases lying between them. The V gene's germline CDR1 is SGHAT and CDR2 FQNNGV. The CDR3 is 15 amino acids. CDR3 loop: CASSLFNTENSPLHF. For the CDR3, the DNA is TGTGCCAGCAGCTTGTTTAACACCGAGAATTCACCCCTCCACTTT.

About this clone: Other DNA sequences in the same sample also yield this CDR3. The CDR3 region has the DNA TGCGCCAGCAGCCCGCCGGGGGACGAGCAGTACTTC. Encoded protein: CASSPPGDEQYF. The chain carries TRBV5-1 and TRBJ2-7; possible D gene TRBD2, 6 bases. The germline V gene has CDR1 SGHRS and CDR2 YFSETQ. The length of the CDR3 is 12 residues. V was pared by 4 bases and J by 5 bases, with 10 bases between. The full variable domain, rest sourced from reference TRBV5-1 and TRBJ2-7, is KAGVTQTPRYLIKTRGQQVTLSCSPISGHRSVSWYQQTPGQGLQFLFEYFSETQRNKGNFPGRFSGRQFSNSRSEMNVSTLELGDSALYLCASSPPGDEQYFGPGTRLTVT.

The chain links TRBV5-1 to TRBJ2-5; D unclear. From germline, CDR1 is SGHRS and CDR2 YFSETQ. The CDR3 loop spans 12 amino acids. Trimming took off 5 bases at V and 1 base at J, with 6 bases between the two ends. Written as DNA, the CDR3 is TGCGCCAGCAGAATCCTCCAAGAGACCCAGTACTTC. This codes for CASRILQETQYF. The whole variable domain, filled in from reference TRBV5-1 and TRBJ2-5, reads KAGVTQTPRYLIKTRGQQVTLSCSPISGHRSVSWYQQTPGQGLQFLFEYFSETQRNKGNFPGRFSGRQFSNSRSEMNVSTLELGDSALYLCASRILQETQYFGPGTRLLVL.

The chain has TRBV1 and TRBJ2-3; the table gives TRBD2 as D, unverified against the DNA. TRBV1 is marked as a pseudogene. This CDR3 is 13 amino acids long. The CDR3 is CTSSQDLADTQYF. CDR3 bases: TGCACCAGCAGCCAAGATCTCGCAGATACGCAGTATTTT.

The rearrangement joins TRBV5-5 to TRBJ2-4; D might be TRBD1 (5 bases). The V and J ends lost 4 bases and 5 bases respectively, with 13 bases between them. The length of the CDR3 is 14 residues. Germline CDR1 and CDR2: SGHKS and YYEKEE (reference sequence). CDR3 sequence reads: CASSPSWGENIQYF. In nucleotides, the CDR3 is TGTGCCAGCAGCCCCTCCTGGGGCGAAAACATTCAGTACTTC.

V usage is TRBV7-8 and J usage is TRBJ2-2, with 7 bases fitting TRBD2. The germline CDR1 and CDR2 sequences are SGHVS and FQNEAQ. The J segment lost 4 bases and the V segment lost 1 base, leaving 9 bases of the junction unmatched. The CDR3 totals 17 residues. The CDR3 protein is CASSLVGGGPGTGELFF. DNA for the CDR3: TGTGCCAGCAGCTTAGTTGGGGGAGGGCCTGGCACCGGGGAGCTGTTTTTT.

The rearrangement uses TRBV7-9 and TRBJ1-5, with a tentative D call TRBD1 (5 bases). Germline values: CDR1 SEHNR, CDR2 FQNEAQ (reference sequence). This CDR3 contains 14 residues. V was cut by 5 bases and J by 8 bases, with 16 bases left in between. CDR3 nucleotide sequence: TGTGCCAGCAGCCCTGGGACTCCGTGGGAGCCCCAGCATTTT. It codes for CASSPGTPWEPQHF.

This sequence joins TRBV12-5 and TRBJ1-5; D unclear. The CDR3 is 15 residues long. Germline CDR1 reads LGHNT; CDR2 reads FRNRAP. V lost 0 bases and J 4 bases, leaving 10 bases between the germline ends. The CDR3 here is CASGLVTVPNQPQHF. The CDR3 region has the DNA TGTGCTAGTGGTTTGGTTACAGTTCCTAATCAGCCCCAGCATTTT. Combining the CDR3 with reference TRBV12-5 and TRBJ1-5 gives the whole variable domain DARVTQTPRHKVTEMGQEVTMRCQPILGHNTVFWYRQTMMQGLELLAYFRNRAPLDDSGMPKDRFSAEMPDATLATLKIQPSEPRDSAVYFCASGLVTVPNQPQHFGDGTRLSIL.

In the case of this clone: This sample includes further DNA sequences coding for the same CDR3. The chain is built from TRBV10-1 and TRBJ2-3; D is unclear. The CDR3 is 12 amino acids. Germline V gene lookup returns CDR1 WNHNN and CDR2 SYGVQD (reference sequence). Between the trimmed V and J ends, which lost 0 bases and 6 bases, there was a span of 4 bases. The CDR3 loop reads CASSESRDTQYF. As DNA, the CDR3 is TGCGCCAGCAGTGAGTCGAGGGATACGCAGTATTTT.

Remarks on this clone: Different DNA sequences within this sample yield the same CDR3. V and J are TRBV9 and TRBJ1-2; D is perhaps TRBD1 (6 bases). Trimming shortened V by 3 bases and J by 3 bases, and 9 bases separated the two germline ends. Germline CDR1 and CDR2: SGDLS and YYNGEE. CDR3 length: 13 residues. CDR3 region: CASSADSYYGYTF. DNA of the CDR3: TGTGCCAGCAGCGCGGACAGTTACTATGGCTACACCTTC. Based on the CDR3 plus reference TRBV9 and TRBJ1-2, the full variable domain is DSGVTQTPKHLITATGQRVTLRCSPRSGDLSVYWYQQSLDQGLQFLIQYYNGEERAKGNILERFSAQQFPDLHSELNLSSLELGDSALYFCASSADSYYGYTFGSGTRLTVV.

This chain links TRBV7-9 with TRBJ1-3, with D hard to call. The CDR3 covers 13 residues. CDR1 is SEHNR, CDR2 FQNEAQ, per germline (reference sequence). V shed 4 bases and J shed 6 bases, with 10 bases lying between them. The CDR3 sequence is CASSSHSLNTIYF. The CDR3 nucleotides are TGTGCCAGCAGCTCCCACTCGCTAAACACCATATATTTT.

The chain employs TRBV27 and TRBJ1-3, with D possibly matching TRBD1 (5 bases). The CDR3 consists of 14 residues. V lost 2 bases, J lost 3 bases, and 8 bases lay in between. Germline V CDR1 and CDR2: MNHEY, SMNVEV (reference sequence). In nucleotides, the CDR3 is TGTGCCAGCAGTTTAGCAGGGATTGGAAACACCATATATTTT. It translates to CASSLAGIGNTIYF.

This rearrangement joins TRBV6-1 to TRBJ1-3; TRBD1 agrees at 8 bases. The CDR3 sequence is 18 residues long. Germline V gene lookup returns CDR1 MNHNS and CDR2 SASEGT. The J segment lost 1 base and the V segment lost 0 bases, leaving 8 bases of the junction unmatched. The CDR3: CASSEALQGAWSGNTIYF. In nucleotides, the CDR3 is TGTGCCAGCAGTGAAGCGCTTCAGGGGGCTTGGTCTGGAAACACCATATATTTT.

Of note for this clone: Distinct nucleotide sequences in the sample also encode this CDR3. The chain has TRBV6-5 and TRBJ2-7, with 7 bases lining up with TRBD1. Germline CDR1 MNHEY, CDR2 SVGAGI. CDR3 length: 14 residues. The V gene end was trimmed by 4 bases and the J gene end by 2 bases; junction bases not matched to a gene: 5. The CDR3, as DNA: TGTGCCAGCAGTTCCTACAGGGGACCCTACGAGCAGTACTTC. Its translation is CASSSYRGPYEQYF.

The rearrangement links TRBV28 to TRBJ2-7; 7 bases map to TRBD1. The CDR3 covers 14 residues. The germline CDR1 and CDR2 sequences are MDHEN and SYDVKM. The V gene end was trimmed by 6 bases and the J gene end by 6 bases; junction bases not matched to a gene: 11. The CDR3 coding sequence is TGTGCCAGCAGATATAGACAGGGATCTAGCGAGCAGTACTTC. Translating it yields CASRYRQGSSEQYF.

The chain couples TRBV11-2 to TRBJ2-2; D is unclear. CDR3 length: 14 amino acids. V lost 1 base and J lost 3, with 6 bases in between. Germline-derived CDR1 and CDR2 are SGHAT and FQNNGV. In nucleotides, the CDR3 is TGTGCCAGCAGCTTAGTGGCAGACACCGGGGAGCTGTTTTTT. Protein: CASSLVADTGELFF.

This chain joins TRBV11-2 and TRBJ2-7; tentatively, D is TRBD2 (5 bases). Trimming removed 3 bases from V and 6 bases from J, with 15 bases in between. This CDR3 has 14 amino acids. Germline loops: CDR1 SGHAT, CDR2 FQNNGV. The CDR3 region has the DNA TGTGCCAGCAGCTTCGGGATAGAAAGACGCGAGCAGTACTTC. Its protein is CASSFGIERREQYF.